The TCR beta chain described here comes from a study of regulatory T cells in long-lasting Graves disease. Assembly of TCR beta libraries relied on iRepertoire HTBI primers together with Arm-PCR of CDR3 regions. TCRdb independently ran MiXCR on the multiplex PCR reads; one entry per CDR3 protein. This table has about 620,000 distinct CDR3 sequences, under 20% appearing once. Time point described: newly diagnosed GD, antithyroid drugs for less than 3 months. The authors made the TCR library using RNA they extracted from PBMCs. The authors drew patients from an endocrinology department in Xi'an, China. CDR1 and CDR2 from the germline V gene are KGHDR and SFDVKD. V was cut by 1 base and J by 7 bases, with 7 bases left in between. This CDR3 is 13 amino acids long. This clonotype was observed many times. No antigen is known for it. Findings and limits, study-wide: TRBV28 was favored in persistent disease, as were TRBJ1-2 and TRBJ2-5.

This sample was also put to use in a study of T cells in Graves' hyperthyroidism and ophthalmopathy. That investigation notes: The HTBI primer set served for first-round RT-PCR of the TCR CDR3.

The clonotype originates from a woman in her twenties or thirties with Graves disease. The chain combines TRBV24-1 with TRBJ2-1; D is unresolved. Material: peripheral blood mononuclear cells (PBMCs), obtained at new diagnosis, from a patient treated with antithyroid drugs. The CDR3 DNA reads TGTGCCACCAGTGATTTCCCCGAGAATGAGCAGTTCTTC. It translates to CATSDFPENEQFF.